Following are 13 T cell receptor beta chains from one sample sequenced in a study of shared clonotypes between healthy human individuals. CD45RO-negative, CCR7-positively selected cells formed the naive CD8 fraction, excluding terminally differentiated effector memory CD45RA+ cells. Here immunoSEQ multiplex PCR was the method, and the copy in TCRdb shows in-frame clones only, minus some. In the table there are hundreds of thousands of clones, over 90% of which are singletons. Sequenced material: naive CD8+ T cells sorted from blood. Receptor source: a young man in good health.

The CDR3 reads CASSSGAGTGTGNTEAFF. In DNA form, the CDR3 reads TGTGCCAGCAGCTCGGGGGCTGGAACCGGGACAGGGAACACTGAAGCTTTCTTT. The gene calls are TRBV11-2 and TRBJ1-1; TRBD1 aligns across 8 bases. CDR1 is SGHAT, CDR2 FQNNGV, per germline. This CDR3 comprises 18 residues. With 4 bases clipped from V and 1 base from J, the junction kept 14 bases outside the gene matches. The whole variable domain, remainder taken from reference TRBV11-2 and TRBJ1-1, is EAGVAQSPRYKIIEKRQSVAFWCNPISGHATLYWYQQILGQGPKLLIQFQNNGVVDDSQLPKDRFSAERLKGVDSTLKIQPAKLEDSAVYLCASSSGAGTGTGNTEAFFGQGTRLTVV.

The chain has TRBV4-1 and TRBJ2-7, with D possibly matching TRBD2 (5 bases). The length of the CDR3 is 14 residues. The V gene's germline CDR1 is MGHRA and CDR2 YSYEKL. V was cut by 4 bases and J by 0 bases, with 10 bases left in between. The CDR3 protein is CASSRDGISYEQYF. CDR3 in DNA: TGCGCCAGCAGCCGCGACGGGATCTCCTACGAGCAGTACTTC.

About this clone itself: Other nucleotide sequences in the sample specify the same CDR3. The rearrangement uses TRBV15 and TRBJ2-3; 8 bases agree with TRBD2. The CDR3 has 12 residues. V shed 3 bases and J 8 bases; nucleotides not matched to a gene: 1. Looked up from germline, CDR1 is LNHNV and CDR2 is YYDKDF (reference sequence). In DNA, the CDR3 is TGTGCCACCAGCAGGAGCGGGGGTACGCAGTATTTT. This gives the protein CATSRSGGTQYF.

The chain links TRBV5-8 to TRBJ2-5, with 10 bases fitting TRBD2. V lost 6 bases, J lost 8 bases, and 13 bases stayed unmatched. Germline loops: CDR1 SGHTS, CDR2 YDEGEE. This CDR3 comprises 15 residues. The CDR3 DNA reads as TGTGCCAGCAAAACTAGCGGGGACACCTTCCCCACCCAGTACTTC. Translation: CASKTSGDTFPTQYF. Variable domain in full (rest from reference TRBV5-8 and TRBJ2-5): EAGVTQSPTHLIKTRGQQATLRCSPISGHTSVYWYQQALGLGLQFLLWYDEGEERNRGNFPPRFSGRQFPNYSSELNVNALELEDSALYLCASKTSGDTFPTQYFGPGTRLLVL.

This clone has only a few counts. This rearrangement joins TRBV5-4 to TRBJ2-7; tentative D call: TRBD2 (5 bases). The V and J ends lost 7 bases and 2 bases respectively, with 13 bases between them. The CDR3 consists of 13 residues. In germline, CDR1 is SGHNT, CDR2 YYREEE (reference sequence). This chain's CDR3 is CASASEETYEQYF. The CDR3 coding sequence is TGTGCCAGCGCCTCGGAGGAAACCTACGAGCAGTACTTC.

The chain employs TRBV7-9 and TRBJ2-1, with D tentatively TRBD2 (5 bases). Germline-derived CDR1 and CDR2 are SEHNR and FQNEAQ (reference sequence). The CDR3 runs to 15 residues. With 1 base removed from V and 8 bases from J, the gap between germline ends came to 15 bases. CDR3 coding DNA: TGTGCCAGCAGCTTAGTGGGTGAGGGTGTGCATGAGCAGTTCTTC. Encoded protein: CASSLVGEGVHEQFF.

The genes are TRBV29-1 and TRBJ2-2, with D tentatively TRBD1 (6 bases). V was cut by 5 bases and J by 1 base, with 17 bases left in between. This CDR3 is built from 16 residues. Germline V lookup: CDR1 SQVTM, CDR2 ANQGSEA. The CDR3 region is CSVLPLTGMNTGELFF. The CDR3 bases are TGCAGCGTTTTGCCCCTTACAGGGATGAACACCGGGGAGCTGTTTTTT.

Notes on this clone: Distinct nucleotide sequences in the sample also encode this CDR3. The rearrangement links TRBV5-4 to TRBJ2-7; D is possibly TRBD1 or TRBD2 (5 bases each). Germline V gene data show CDR1 as SGHNT and CDR2 as YYREEE (reference sequence). The CDR3 spans 14 residues. Trimming took off 4 bases at V and 0 bases at J, with 11 bases between the two ends. CDR3 amino acids: CASSLSGSSYEQYF. CDR3 sequence (DNA): TGTGCCAGCAGCCTGTCAGGGAGCTCCTACGAGCAGTACTTC.

The genes are TRBV7-6 and TRBJ1-2; 9 bases match TRBD1. The CDR3 runs 14 residues. CDR1 is SGHVS and CDR2 is FNYEAQ in the germline V gene. The V and J ends lost 5 bases and 8 bases, in that order; junction bases with no gene match: 9. CDR3 sequence reads: CASSTDRGLRGYTF. CDR3 coding DNA: TGTGCCAGCAGCACGGACAGGGGCCTAAGGGGCTACACCTTC.

The chain recombines TRBV29-1 with TRBJ1-1; the D is unclear. V lost 0 bases to trimming and J lost 7 bases, with 9 bases between them. Per the germline V gene, CDR1 is SQVTM and CDR2 is ANQGSEA. This CDR3 comprises 12 residues. CDR3 sequence (DNA): TGCAGCGTTGAAGATCTTTCTGGTGAAGCTTTCTTT. Residues: CSVEDLSGEAFF.

The rearrangement uses TRBV6-1 and TRBJ2-1, with 8 nucleotides matching TRBD2. Germline CDR1 reads MNHNS; CDR2 reads SASEGT. The CDR3 length is 14 residues. V was clipped by 5 bases and J by 3 bases; unmatched bases: 3. The CDR3 region has the DNA TGTGCCAGCAGTTCACTAGCGGACTACAATGAGCAGTTCTTC. It specifies CASSSLADYNEQFF.

This chain links TRBV27 with TRBJ2-7; D could derive from TRBD1 or TRBD2 (5 bases each). V gave up 9 bases and J gave up 5 bases, with 11 bases separating them. The CDR3 sequence is 11 residues long. Germline lookup yields CDR1 MNHEY and CDR2 SMNVEV (reference sequence). CDR3 in DNA: TGTGCCAGTAATCAGGGAGACGAGCAGTACTTC. Encoded protein: CASNQGDEQYF.

The chain employs TRBV5-4 and TRBJ2-7, with 9 positions matching TRBD2. Germline CDR1 reads SGHNT; CDR2 reads YYREEE (reference sequence). The CDR3 has 13 residues. J gave up 6 bases and V 3 bases, and 4 bases lay outside the gene matches. CDR3 sequence (DNA): TGTGCCAGCAGCTGGGGACTAGCTTCCGAGCAGTACTTC. This translates into CASSWGLASEQYF.